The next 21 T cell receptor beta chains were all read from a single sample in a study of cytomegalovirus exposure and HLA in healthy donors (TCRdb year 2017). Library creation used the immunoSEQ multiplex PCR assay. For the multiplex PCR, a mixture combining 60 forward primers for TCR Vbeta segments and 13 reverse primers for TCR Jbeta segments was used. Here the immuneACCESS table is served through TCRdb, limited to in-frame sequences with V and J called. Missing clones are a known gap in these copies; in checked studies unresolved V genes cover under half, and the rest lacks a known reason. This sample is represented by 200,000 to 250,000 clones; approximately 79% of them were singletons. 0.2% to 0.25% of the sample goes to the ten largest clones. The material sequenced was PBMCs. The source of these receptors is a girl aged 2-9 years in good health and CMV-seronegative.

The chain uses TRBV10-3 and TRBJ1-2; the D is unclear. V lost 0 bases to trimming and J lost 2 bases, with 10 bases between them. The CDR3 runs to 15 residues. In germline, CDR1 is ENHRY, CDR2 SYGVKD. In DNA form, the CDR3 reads TGTGCCATCAGTGAGTCGGTGACGGGGAACTATGGCTACACCTTC. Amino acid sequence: CAISESVTGNYGYTF.

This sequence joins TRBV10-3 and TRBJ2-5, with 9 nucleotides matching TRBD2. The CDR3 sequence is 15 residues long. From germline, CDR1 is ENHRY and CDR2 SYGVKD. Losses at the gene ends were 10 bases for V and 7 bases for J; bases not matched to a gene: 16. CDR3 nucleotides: TGTGCCACCTATACGACTAGCGGAGGGGGTGGGACCCAGTACTTC. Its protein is CATYTTSGGGGTQYF.

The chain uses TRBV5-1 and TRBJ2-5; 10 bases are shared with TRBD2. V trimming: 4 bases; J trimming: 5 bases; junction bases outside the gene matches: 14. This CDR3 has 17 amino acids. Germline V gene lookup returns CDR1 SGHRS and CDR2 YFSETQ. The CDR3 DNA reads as TGCGCCAGCAGCCAGTTATCCGGGGGGACTAGCGTTGAGACCCAGTACTTC. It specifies CASSQLSGGTSVETQYF.

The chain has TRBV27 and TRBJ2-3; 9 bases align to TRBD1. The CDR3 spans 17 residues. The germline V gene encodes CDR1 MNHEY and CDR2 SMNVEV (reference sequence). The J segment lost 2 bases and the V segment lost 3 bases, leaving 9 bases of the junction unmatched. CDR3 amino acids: CASSFLPWDRVTDTQYF. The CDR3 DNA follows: TGTGCCAGCAGTTTCCTCCCCTGGGACAGGGTCACAGATACGCAGTATTTT.

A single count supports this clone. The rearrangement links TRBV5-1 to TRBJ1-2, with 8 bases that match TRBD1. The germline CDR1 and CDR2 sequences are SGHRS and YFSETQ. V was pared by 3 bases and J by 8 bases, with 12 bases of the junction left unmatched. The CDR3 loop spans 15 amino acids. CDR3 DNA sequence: TGCGCCAGCAGCTCGATGGACAGGGATGGAGGGGGCTACACCTTC. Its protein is CASSSMDRDGGGYTF.

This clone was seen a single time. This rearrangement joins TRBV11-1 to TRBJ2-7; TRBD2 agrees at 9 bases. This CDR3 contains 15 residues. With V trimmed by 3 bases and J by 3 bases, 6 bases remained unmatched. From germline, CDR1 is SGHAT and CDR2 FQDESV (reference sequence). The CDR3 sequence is CASSFSLAGLYEQYF. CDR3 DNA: TGTGCCAGCAGCTTCTCCCTAGCGGGGCTCTACGAGCAGTACTTC.

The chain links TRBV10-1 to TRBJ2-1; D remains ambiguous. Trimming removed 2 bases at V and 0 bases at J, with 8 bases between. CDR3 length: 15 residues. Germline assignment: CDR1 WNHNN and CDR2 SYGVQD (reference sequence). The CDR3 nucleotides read TGCGCCAGCAGTGAGGGGCTTAGCTCCTACAATGAGCAGTTCTTC. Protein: CASSEGLSSYNEQFF.

For the CDR3, the DNA is TGTGCCAGCAGAGAAACAGTAGACACTGAAGCTTTCTTT. Residues: CASRETVDTEAFF. This chain uses TRBV6-4 with TRBJ1-1; no clear D. This CDR3 contains 13 residues. Deletions cut 6 bases from V and 3 bases from J, with 11 bases between. CDR1 MRHNA and CDR2 SNTAGT come from the germline V gene.

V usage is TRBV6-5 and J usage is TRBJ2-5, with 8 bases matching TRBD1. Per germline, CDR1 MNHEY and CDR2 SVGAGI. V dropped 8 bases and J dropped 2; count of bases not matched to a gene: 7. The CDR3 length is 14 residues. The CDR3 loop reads CASSPDRAQETQYF. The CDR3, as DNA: TGTGCCAGCTCCCCGGACAGGGCGCAAGAGACCCAGTACTTC.

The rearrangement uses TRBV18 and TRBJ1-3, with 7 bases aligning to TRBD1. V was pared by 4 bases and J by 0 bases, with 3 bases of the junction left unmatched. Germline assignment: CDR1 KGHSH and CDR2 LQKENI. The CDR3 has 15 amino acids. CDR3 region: CASSQDRSSGNTIYF. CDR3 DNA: TGTGCCAGCTCACAGGACAGGAGCTCTGGAAACACCATATATTTT.

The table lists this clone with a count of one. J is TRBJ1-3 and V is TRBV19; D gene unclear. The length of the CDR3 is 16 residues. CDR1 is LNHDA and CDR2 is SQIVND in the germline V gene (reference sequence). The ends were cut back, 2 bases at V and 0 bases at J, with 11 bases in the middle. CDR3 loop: CASSIRAGNSGNTIYF. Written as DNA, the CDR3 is TGTGCCAGTAGTATAAGGGCCGGGAACTCTGGAAACACCATATATTTT.

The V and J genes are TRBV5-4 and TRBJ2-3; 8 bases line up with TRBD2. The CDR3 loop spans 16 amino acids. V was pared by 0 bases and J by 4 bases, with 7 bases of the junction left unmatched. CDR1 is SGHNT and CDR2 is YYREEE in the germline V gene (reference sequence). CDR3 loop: CASSLGPREVPDTQYF. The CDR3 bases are TGTGCCAGCAGCTTGGGTCCGCGGGAGGTCCCAGATACGCAGTATTTT.

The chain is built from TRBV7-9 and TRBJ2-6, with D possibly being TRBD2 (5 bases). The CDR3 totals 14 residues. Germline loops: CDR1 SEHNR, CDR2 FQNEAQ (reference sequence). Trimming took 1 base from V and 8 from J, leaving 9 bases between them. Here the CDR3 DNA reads TGTGCCAGCAGCTTAGGTCCGGGAACCAACGTCCTGACTTTC. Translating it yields CASSLGPGTNVLTF.

The CDR3 coding sequence is TGTGCCAGCAGCTTGGCCGGAGCGGGAGGGCTTTCTGAGCAGTTCTTC. Protein: CASSLAGAGGLSEQFF. The rearrangement uses TRBV5-4 and TRBJ2-1; 10 nucleotides match TRBD2. The germline gives CDR1 SGHNT, CDR2 YYREEE (reference sequence). The trim removed 0 bases at V and 9 bases at J, leaving 9 bases unmatched. There are 16 residues in the CDR3.

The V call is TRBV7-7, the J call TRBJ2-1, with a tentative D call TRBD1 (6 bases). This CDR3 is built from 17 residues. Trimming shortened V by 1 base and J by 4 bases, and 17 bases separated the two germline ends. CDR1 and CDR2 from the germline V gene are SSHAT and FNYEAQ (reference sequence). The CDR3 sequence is CASSLGPGQTPYNEQFF. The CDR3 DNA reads TGTGCCAGCAGCTTAGGGCCTGGACAGACCCCTTACAATGAGCAGTTCTTC.

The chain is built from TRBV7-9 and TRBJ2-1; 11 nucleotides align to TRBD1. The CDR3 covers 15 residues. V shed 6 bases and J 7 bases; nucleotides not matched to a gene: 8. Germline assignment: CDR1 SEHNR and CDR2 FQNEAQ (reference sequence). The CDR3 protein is CASSSGTGGVNEQFF. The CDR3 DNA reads TGTGCCAGCAGTTCCGGGACAGGGGGTGTGAATGAGCAGTTCTTC.

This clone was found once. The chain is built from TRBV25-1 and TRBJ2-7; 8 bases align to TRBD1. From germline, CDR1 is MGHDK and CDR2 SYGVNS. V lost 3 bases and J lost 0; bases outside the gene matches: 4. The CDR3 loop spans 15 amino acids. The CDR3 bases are TGTGCCAGCAGTGACCGACAGGGGAACTCCTACGAGCAGTACTTC. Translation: CASSDRQGNSYEQYF.

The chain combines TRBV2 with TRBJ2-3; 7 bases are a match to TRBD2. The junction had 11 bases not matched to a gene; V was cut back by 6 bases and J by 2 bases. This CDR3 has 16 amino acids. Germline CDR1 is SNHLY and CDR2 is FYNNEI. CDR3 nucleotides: TGTGCCAGCAGCCGGGGGGTCAGCGGGTACACAGATACGCAGTATTTT. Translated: CASSRGVSGYTDTQYF.

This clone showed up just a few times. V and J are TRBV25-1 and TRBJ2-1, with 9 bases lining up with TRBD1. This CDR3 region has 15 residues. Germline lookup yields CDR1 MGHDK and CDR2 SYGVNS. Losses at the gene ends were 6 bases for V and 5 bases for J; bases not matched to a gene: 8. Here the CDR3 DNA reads TGTGCCAGCAGGCAACCCGGGACAGGGAACAATGAGCAGTTCTTC. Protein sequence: CASRQPGTGNNEQFF. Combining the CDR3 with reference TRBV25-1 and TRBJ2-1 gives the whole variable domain EADIYQTPRYLVIGTGKKITLECSQTMGHDKMYWYQQDPGMELHLIHYSYGVNSTEKGDLSSESTVSRIRTEHFPLTLESARPSHTSQYLCASRQPGTGNNEQFFGPGTRLTVL.

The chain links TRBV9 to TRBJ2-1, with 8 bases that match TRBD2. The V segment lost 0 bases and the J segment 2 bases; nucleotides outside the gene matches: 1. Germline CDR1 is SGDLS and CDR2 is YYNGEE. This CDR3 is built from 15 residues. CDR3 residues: CASSVAGRAYNEQFF. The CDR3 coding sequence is TGTGCCAGCAGCGTAGCCGGGAGGGCCTACAATGAGCAGTTCTTC.

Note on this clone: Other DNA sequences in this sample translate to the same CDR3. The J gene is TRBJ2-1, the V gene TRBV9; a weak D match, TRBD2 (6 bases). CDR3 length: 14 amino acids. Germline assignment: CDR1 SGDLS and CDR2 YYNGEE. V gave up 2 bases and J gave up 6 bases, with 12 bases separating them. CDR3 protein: CASSVPGGTNEQFF. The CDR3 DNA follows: TGTGCCAGCAGCGTCCCAGGCGGGACCAATGAGCAGTTCTTC.